Following are 9 T cell receptor beta chains from one sample sequenced in a study of coeliac disease. Only in-frame clones appear in the TCRdb table, and some are missing; sequencing was by immunoSEQ multiplex PCR. The table records around 5,000 clones, 69% of them present only once. The material sequenced was lymphocytes from the gut lamina propria. The receptors here all came from a woman aged 40 to 50.

This clone was seen more than once but under ten times. This rearrangement joins TRBV4-2 to TRBJ2-3; the match to TRBD2 covers 10 bases. CDR3 length equals 18 residues. V shed 0 bases, J shed 6 bases, and the junction held 12 bases outside the gene matches. Germline CDR1 reads LGHNA; CDR2 reads YNFKEQ. The CDR3 region has the DNA TGTGCCAGCAGCCAAGATACCCTAGCGGGAGCAGAGGGGGATACGCAGTATTTT. It codes for CASSQDTLAGAEGDTQYF.

The chain is built from TRBV28 and TRBJ2-2, with TRBD1 as a possible D gene (6 bases). From germline, CDR1 is MDHEN and CDR2 SYDVKM. The CDR3 contains 13 residues. V was trimmed by 6 bases and J by 1 base, leaving 6 bases between them. CDR3 coding DNA: TGTGCCAGCAGGACAGGGAACACCGGGGAGCTGTTTTTT. Amino acid sequence: CASRTGNTGELFF.

The chain recombines TRBV28 with TRBJ2-7, with unresolved D. V lost 3 bases and J lost 3, with 6 bases in between. Germline V lookup: CDR1 MDHEN, CDR2 SYDVKM. CDR3 length equals 12 residues. The CDR3 sequence is CASSLGSYEQYF. CDR3 DNA sequence: TGTGCCAGCAGTTTGGGCAGCTACGAGCAGTACTTC.

J is TRBJ2-6 and V is TRBV7-3; TRBD1 matches at 10 bases. With 1 base clipped from V and 2 bases from J, the junction kept 5 bases outside the gene matches. Germline V gene sequence: CDR1 SGHTA, CDR2 FQGTGA. The CDR3 is 18 amino acids. In DNA form, the CDR3 reads TGTGCCAGCAGCTTAAAGGGGACAGGGGCGACTGGGGCCAACGTCCTGACTTTC. Translating gives CASSLKGTGATGANVLTF.

J is TRBJ1-2 and V is TRBV5-1; TRBD1 aligns across 9 bases. From germline, CDR1 is SGHRS and CDR2 YFSETQ. The CDR3 has 13 residues. V was pared by 3 bases and J by 7 bases, with 4 bases of the junction left unmatched. Written as DNA, the CDR3 is TGCGCCAGCAGCTCACAGGGGGCGGGTGGCTACACCTTC. Amino acid sequence: CASSSQGAGGYTF.

This chain joins TRBV15 and TRBJ2-2; 13 nucleotides line up with TRBD2. The trim removed 0 bases at V and 8 bases at J, leaving 0 bases unmatched. The CDR3 has 15 amino acids. CDR1 and CDR2 (germline): LNHNV, YYDKDF (reference sequence). CDR3 loop: CATSREGLAGGELFF. CDR3 DNA sequence: TGTGCCACCAGCAGAGAGGGACTAGCGGGAGGGGAGCTGTTTTTT.

As for this clone: The sample has other DNA sequences that encode this CDR3 too. This chain connects TRBV6-5 to TRBJ1-2; D possibly corresponds to TRBD1 (5 bases). Germline V gene sequence: CDR1 MNHEY, CDR2 SVGAGI. CDR3 size: 12 residues. Trimming removed 7 bases from V and 0 bases from J, with 6 bases in between. The CDR3 DNA follows: TGTGCCAGCAAAGGGGCTAACTATGGCTACACCTTC. Its protein product is CASKGANYGYTF.

The rearrangement joins TRBV28 to TRBJ2-5; D possibly corresponds to TRBD2 (6 bases). V lost 8 bases and J 4 bases, leaving 17 bases between the germline ends. CDR1 and CDR2 from the germline V gene are MDHEN and SYDVKM. The CDR3 contains 14 residues. This CDR3 reads CASGTLPSGETQYF. The CDR3 bases are TGTGCCAGCGGGACTCTGCCAAGCGGAGAGACCCAGTACTTC. Full variable domain (missing parts from reference TRBV28 and TRBJ2-5): DVKVTQSSRYLVKRTGEKVFLECVQDMDHENMFWYRQDPGLGLRLIYFSYDVKMKEKGDIPEGYSVSREKKERFSLILESASTNQTSMYLCASGTLPSGETQYFGPGTRLLVL.

The chain links TRBV6-1 to TRBJ2-5; TRBD2 is a possible D gene (7 bases). The CDR3 spans 15 residues. V was clipped by 3 bases and J by 4 bases, with 15 bases between them. Germline V CDR1 and CDR2: MNHNS, SASEGT. The CDR3 is CASSEPAGAGETQYF. The CDR3, as DNA: TGTGCCAGCAGTGAGCCGGCGGGGGCGGGAGAGACCCAGTACTTC.